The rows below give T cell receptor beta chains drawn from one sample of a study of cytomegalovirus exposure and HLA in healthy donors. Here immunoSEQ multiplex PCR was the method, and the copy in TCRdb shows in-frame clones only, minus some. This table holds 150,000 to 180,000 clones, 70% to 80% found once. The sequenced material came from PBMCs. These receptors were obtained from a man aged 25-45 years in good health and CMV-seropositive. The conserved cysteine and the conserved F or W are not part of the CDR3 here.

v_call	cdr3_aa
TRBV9	ASSGGTGEETQY
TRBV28	ASSPGFYGYT
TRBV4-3	ASSPETDYSNQPQH
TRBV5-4	ASSLVQGSTDTQY
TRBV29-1	SVTQGNGAEAF
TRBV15	ATSPPRRTSGNTIY
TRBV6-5	ASSRSQGGYGYT
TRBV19	ASRQTGSPEAF
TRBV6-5	ASSYSRPGGTGELF
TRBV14	ASSPGLAATYQETQY
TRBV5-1	ASSFSGSPLH
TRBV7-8	ASSPGTANTEAF
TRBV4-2	ASSQGDRGNTGELF
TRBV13	ASSQPPGQGRNEQF
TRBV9	ASSVATGLAGGRRTDTQY
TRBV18	ASSLLAAEQY
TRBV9	ASSALLNTEAF
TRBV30	AWSRGGGYT
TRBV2	ASSQQGGDTGELF
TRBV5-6	ASSLVDPGKRKF
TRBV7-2	ASSFPTGQGQGDTQY
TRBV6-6	ASSQVGLQNTEAF
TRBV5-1	ASSLLGQDNSPLH
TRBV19	ASRNNLAFGTDTQY
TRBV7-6	ASSPTVAGVHNEQF
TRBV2	ASSVQGANTEAF
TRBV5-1	ASSLSAGSNGYT
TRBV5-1	ASSSERGNYGYT
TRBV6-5	ASSLVLDRGSQY
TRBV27	ASSLEFGANVLT
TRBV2	ASSEGTGPYGNGYT
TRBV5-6	ASSILAGVSTDTQY
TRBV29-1	SGGTAAGEKLF
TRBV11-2	ASSSIDGYT
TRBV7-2	ASRATGRLSEAF
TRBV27	ASSSSGRSQEQY
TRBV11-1	ASSPVGTMSHGYT
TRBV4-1	ASSQDLGQFRRGHRGLF
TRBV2	ASRTPRNSGEETQY
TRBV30	AWIAGMISYEQY
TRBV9	ASSVAGDSANYGYT
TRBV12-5	ASGGAGLNSGNTIY
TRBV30	AWNRGQQETQY
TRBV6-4	ASRARGSLYEQY
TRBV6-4	ADQGGNQPQH
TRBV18	ASSPPGLADNEQF
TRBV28	ASSPHQGNYGYT
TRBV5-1	ASSRGQSYGYT